This passage covers 25 T cell receptor beta chains from one sample sequenced in a study of regulatory T cells in long-lasting Graves disease. The authors built TCR beta libraries using iRepertoire HTBI primers and Arm-PCR of CDR3 regions. A single record per CDR3 protein comes from TCRdb applying MiXCR to the multiplex PCR reads. This table holds roughly 220,000 distinct CDR3 sequences, around 17% found once. Time point here: newly diagnosed GD, antithyroid drugs for less than 3 months. From RNA extracted from PBMCs, the TCR library was made. The sequenced sample was peripheral blood mononuclear cells (PBMCs), obtained at new diagnosis, from a patient treated with antithyroid drugs. The receptors come from a female donor with Graves disease.

The sample holds many counts of this clonotype. The J gene is TRBJ2-3, the V gene TRBV20-1, with 9 bases aligning to TRBD2. Germline CDR1 DFQATT, CDR2 SNEGSKA (reference sequence). V shed 3 bases, J shed 8 bases, and the junction held 9 bases outside the gene matches. CDR3 length equals 14 residues. In nucleotides, the CDR3 is TGCAGTGCTAGTAGCGGGAGCGATAAGTCTACGCAGTATTTT. This gives the protein CSASSGSDKSTQYF.

There are a few counts of this clonotype. A read error may be the cause here, since a much bigger clone is one base away. The chain links TRBV29-1 to TRBJ1-6; D not certain. Germline assignment: CDR1 SQVTM and CDR2 ANQGSEA. The CDR3 length is 13 residues. The CDR3 bases are TGCAGCGTTCGGGTAACGACGGATTCACCCCCCCACTTT. It specifies CSVRVTTDSPPHF.

This rearrangement joins TRBV19 to TRBJ1-2; no clear D gene. Germline CDR1 is LNHDA and CDR2 is SQIVND (reference sequence). V was trimmed by 5 bases and J by 4 bases, leaving 8 bases between them. This CDR3 is 12 amino acids long. DNA of the CDR3: TGTGCCAGTAGTGACGACGGCTATGGCTACACCTTC. It codes for CASSDDGYGYTF.

This clonotype was observed many times. The genes are TRBV24-1 and TRBJ1-2, with TRBD1 matching over 9 bases. Germline assignment: CDR1 KGHDR and CDR2 SFDVKD. This CDR3 region has 17 residues. V was clipped by 9 bases and J by 2 bases; unmatched bases: 15. The CDR3 nucleotides read TGTGCCACCGGGGACAGGGAAGTGGCGGCCTACAACTATGGCTACACCTTC. Translation gives CATGDREVAAYNYGYTF.

This clonotype was observed at least ten times. The V call is TRBV11-2, the J call TRBJ1-2; no clear D. Germline V gene lookup returns CDR1 SGHAT and CDR2 FQNNGV. The CDR3 consists of 13 residues. V dropped 1 base and J dropped 4 bases, with 7 bases sitting between them. CDR3 bases: TGTGCCAGCAGCTTAGCAGGACTCTATGGCTACACCTTC. Its translation is CASSLAGLYGYTF. Complete variable domain (other parts from reference TRBV11-2 and TRBJ1-2): EAGVAQSPRYKIIEKRQSVAFWCNPISGHATLYWYQQILGQGPKLLIQFQNNGVVDDSQLPKDRFSAERLKGVDSTLKIQPAKLEDSAVYLCASSLAGLYGYTFGSGTRLTVV.

Ten or more counts support this clonotype. Here the CDR3 DNA reads TGTGCCACCAGTGACACGACAGCCAGCTCCTACAATGAGCAGTTCTTC. Translating it yields CATSDTTASSYNEQFF. The chain recombines TRBV24-1 with TRBJ2-1; TRBD1 might be the D (5 bases). Germline CDR1 is KGHDR and CDR2 is SFDVKD. The CDR3 is made up of 16 amino acids. Trimming stripped 4 bases from V and 0 bases from J, with 12 bases between.

This clonotype was counted ten times or more. This sequence joins TRBV30 and TRBJ1-1; D gene unclear. Germline V gene data show CDR1 as GTSNPN and CDR2 as SVGIG (reference sequence). The CDR3 totals 13 residues. V was trimmed by 3 bases and J by 9 bases, leaving 17 bases between them. CDR3 region: CAWREGYSEKAFF. The DNA of the CDR3 is TGTGCCTGGAGAGAAGGGTATAGCGAGAAAGCTTTCTTT.

This clonotype was seen repeatedly, ten times or more. The J gene is TRBJ2-7, the V gene TRBV18; 10 nucleotides align to TRBD2. J was trimmed by 3 bases and V by 6 bases; bases with no gene match: 8. Germline V gene data show CDR1 as KGHSH and CDR2 as LQKENI. The CDR3 is 15 residues long. This chain's CDR3 is CASSAGTSALYEQYF. DNA of the CDR3: TGTGCCAGCTCGGCGGGGACTAGCGCTCTCTACGAGCAGTACTTC.

This clonotype was seen a few times. A much larger clone differs from this one at a single base, so this may be a read error. The rearrangement links TRBV7-6 to TRBJ2-2; D unresolved. V lost 5 bases and J lost 6, with 7 bases in between. This CDR3 region has 12 residues. Looked up from germline, CDR1 is SGHVS and CDR2 is FNYEAQ. In DNA form, the CDR3 reads TGTGCCAGCAGCCCTTACGCCGGGGAGCTGTTTTTT. It is translated as CASSPYAGELFF.

This clonotype has a handful of counts. The chain joins TRBV20-1 to TRBJ1-2; D perhaps matches TRBD1 (6 bases). Per the germline V gene, CDR1 is DFQATT and CDR2 is SNEGSKA (reference sequence). The CDR3 totals 13 residues. Trimming cost V 2 bases and J 2 bases, with 9 bases left between them. The CDR3 region has the DNA TGCAGTGCTAGATTTGGACAGAACTATGGCTACACCTTC. Its protein is CSARFGQNYGYTF.

This clonotype occurred many times. The V and J genes are TRBV4-1 and TRBJ2-5, with D unresolved. V was cut by 4 bases and J by 1 base, with 13 bases left in between. CDR3 size: 15 residues. Germline values: CDR1 MGHRA, CDR2 YSYEKL. The DNA for the CDR3 is TGCGCCAGCAGCCGTCGACCGTCCGCCCAAGAGACCCAGTACTTC. Protein sequence: CASSRRPSAQETQYF.

This clonotype was detected ten times or more. This rearrangement joins TRBV29-1 to TRBJ1-1, with a tentative D call TRBD1 (6 bases). There are 12 residues in the CDR3. Trimming cost V 3 bases and J 5 bases, with 10 bases left between them. The germline V gene encodes CDR1 SQVTM and CDR2 ANQGSEA. The CDR3 sequence: CSVDRGGTEAFF. The CDR3 DNA reads as TGCAGCGTTGATAGGGGGGGTACTGAAGCTTTCTTT. The full variable domain, completed using reference TRBV29-1 and TRBJ1-1, is SAVISQKPSRDICQRGTSLTIQCQVDSQVTMMFWYRQQPGQSLTLIATANQGSEATYESGFVIDKFPISRPNLTFSTLTVSNMSPEDSSIYLCSVDRGGTEAFFGQGTRLTVV.

This clonotype was counted ten times or more. The chain uses TRBV2 and TRBJ2-5; no clear D. CDR1 is SNHLY and CDR2 is FYNNEI in the germline V gene. Trimming pared 2 bases from V and 7 bases from J, leaving 8 bases between. The CDR3 consists of 12 residues. The CDR3 loop reads CASSETPGTQYF. The CDR3 DNA follows: TGTGCCAGCAGTGAAACTCCCGGGACCCAGTACTTC. Full variable domain (rest looked up from reference TRBV2 and TRBJ2-5): EPEVTQTPSHQVTQMGQEVILRCVPISNHLYFYWYRQILGQKVEFLVSFYNNEISEKSEIFDDQFSVERPDGSNFTLKIRSTKLEDSAMYFCASSETPGTQYFGPGTRLLVL.

This clonotype has ten or more counts. The chain links TRBV6-1 to TRBJ2-4, with 7 nucleotides matching TRBD2. The V gene end was trimmed by 5 bases and the J gene end by 14 bases; junction bases not matched to a gene: 6. The CDR3 contains 11 residues. Per germline, CDR1 MNHNS and CDR2 SASEGT. CDR3 amino acids: CASSPRGLKYF. The CDR3 coding sequence is TGTGCCAGCAGTCCGCGGGGACTAAAGTACTTC.

At least ten counts were recorded for this clonotype. The chain recombines TRBV14 with TRBJ2-3; no clear D gene. The CDR3 covers 13 residues. V shed 1 base and J shed 4 bases, with 6 bases lying between them. Germline V CDR1 and CDR2: SGHDN, FVKESK. The CDR3 nucleotides are TGTGCCAGCAGCCAAGTTGAGGCAGATACGCAGTATTTT. Its translation: CASSQVEADTQYF.

This clonotype was recorded many times. The chain couples TRBV3-1 to TRBJ2-2, with 7 bases identical to TRBD2. Looked up from germline, CDR1 is LGHDT and CDR2 is YNNKEL (reference sequence). This CDR3 spans 14 amino acids. Losses at the gene ends were 4 bases for V and 7 bases for J; bases not matched to a gene: 6. The CDR3 sequence: CASSRGSSIGELFF. For the CDR3, the DNA is TGTGCCAGCAGCCGCGGGAGCTCAATCGGGGAGCTGTTTTTT.

This clonotype has ten or more counts. The chain has TRBV12-3 or TRBV12-4 and TRBJ1-1; D might be TRBD1 (6 bases). Trimming left V 6 bases short and J 1 base short, with 12 bases between. This CDR3 comprises 14 residues. As DNA, the CDR3 is TGTGCCAGCAGGTACCGGGACACGAACACTGAAGCTTTCTTT. Protein product: CASRYRDTNTEAFF.

This clonotype was observed many times. The chain recombines TRBV13 with TRBJ2-3; TRBD1 aligns across 8 bases. V trimming: 0 bases; J trimming: 5 bases; junction bases outside the gene matches: 1. CDR3 length: 14 amino acids. Germline CDR1 reads PRHDT; CDR2 reads FYEKMQ (reference sequence). This CDR3 reads CASSLGTGEDTQYF. The CDR3 bases are TGTGCCAGCAGCTTAGGGACAGGGGAAGATACGCAGTATTTT.

Points on this clonotype: Since a much larger clone is just one base distant, this may be a read error. The CDR3 end shows no conserved phenylalanine or tryptophan, and so a read error is likely. V is TRBV5-1 and J is TRBJ1-4; D is unclear. Germline V CDR1 and CDR2: SGHRS, YFSETQ. Trimming took 0 bases from V and 3 from J, leaving 3 bases between them. This CDR3 comprises 13 residues. CDR3 sequence reads: CASSLEANEKLFL. In DNA, the CDR3 is TGCGCCAGCAGCTTGGAGGCTAATGAAAAACTGTTTCTT.

This clonotype was picked up a small number of times. The chain carries TRBV6-5 and TRBJ2-3; D is perhaps TRBD1 (5 bases). Per germline, CDR1 MNHEY and CDR2 SVGAGI. The CDR3 contains 14 residues. V lost 0 bases, J lost 3 bases, and 7 bases lay in between. Written as DNA, the CDR3 is TGTGCCAGCAGTTACTCGACAGTTACAGATACGCAGTATTTT. Translation gives CASSYSTVTDTQYF.

This chain connects TRBV11-2 to TRBJ1-2; 10 bases match TRBD1. V gave up 5 bases and J gave up 2 bases; unmatched junction bases: 2. This CDR3 is 14 amino acids long. Per germline, CDR1 SGHAT and CDR2 FQNNGV. The CDR3 protein is CASSAGQGNYGYTF. In nucleotides, the CDR3 is TGTGCCAGCAGCGCGGGACAGGGGAACTATGGCTACACCTTC.

This clonotype was observed at least ten times. The V and J genes are TRBV19 and TRBJ2-2, with a possible D match to TRBD2 (6 bases). CDR3 length: 16 residues. Trimming cost V 5 bases and J 6 bases, with 19 bases left between them. Germline CDR1 reads LNHDA; CDR2 reads SQIVND (reference sequence). This CDR3 is CASSPPTRWRAGELFF. The DNA for the CDR3 is TGTGCCAGTAGTCCGCCTACTCGGTGGAGGGCCGGGGAGCTGTTTTTT.

This clonotype was found many times. This sequence joins TRBV6-1 and TRBJ2-6; TRBD1 agrees at 8 bases. The V and J ends lost 6 bases and 3 bases, in that order; junction bases with no gene match: 4. Germline CDR1 reads MNHNS; CDR2 reads SASEGT. CDR3 length equals 15 residues. The CDR3 here is CASRPGGGGANVLTF. The CDR3 bases are TGTGCCAGCAGACCAGGGGGCGGTGGGGCCAACGTCCTGACTTTC.

This clonotype came up many times. V and J are TRBV3-1 and TRBJ2-1; 10 positions agree with TRBD2. V lost 3 bases to trimming and J lost 0 bases; unmatched junction nucleotides: 11. In germline, CDR1 is LGHDT, CDR2 YNNKEL (reference sequence). The CDR3 runs 19 residues. In nucleotides, the CDR3 is TGTGCCAGCAGCCATAGGACTAGCGGAGACGGGAGCTCCTACAATGAGCAGTTCTTC. Translation gives CASSHRTSGDGSSYNEQFF.

This clonotype was counted only a few times. The chain is built from TRBV7-3 and TRBJ2-1; D is perhaps TRBD2 (6 bases). Germline CDR1 reads SGHTA; CDR2 reads FQGTGA. The germline V and J ends were trimmed by 0 bases and 1 base, with 10 bases remaining between them. The CDR3 has 16 amino acids. As DNA, the CDR3 is TGTGCCAGCAGCTTAACTTCAAGCGGGTCCTACAATGAGCAGTTCTTC. Amino acid sequence: CASSLTSSGSYNEQFF.